The sequence of this TCR beta chain was determined in a study of shared clonotypes between healthy human individuals. This clone was observed once. Its antigen is still unknown. Each PCR replicate from the sorted subsets contained 150 to 250 ng DNA, which is some 30,000 T cell genomes. Clones were read by immunoSEQ multiplex PCR, and TCRdb kept only the in-frame ones, dropping some. This sample has 2 million to 3 million clones, with approximately 93% found just once. The CDR3 loop spans 13 amino acids. Germline assignment: CDR1 SQVTM and CDR2 ANQGSEA. V was shortened by 4 bases and J by 8 bases, with 17 bases between the two germline ends. General study results and limits: Despite large depth, sorted-subset datasets appeared incompletely sequenced.

The sample was naive CD4+ T cells from PBMCs. Subset of the sample: CD45RA+ positively selected. The clonotype originates from a young man in good health. Some clones in this sample may be carry-over from other donors' samples. This chain links TRBV29-1 with TRBJ1-2, with D perhaps TRBD1 (5 bases). The CDR3 region is CSVGGRALRGYTF. The CDR3 nucleotides read TGCAGCGTTGGGGGCAGGGCGTTGCGCGGCTACACCTTC. The complete variable domain, with remaining parts taken from reference TRBV29-1 and TRBJ1-2, reads SAVISQKPSRDICQRGTSLTIQCQVDSQVTMMFWYRQQPGQSLTLIATANQGSEATYESGFVIDKFPISRPNLTFSTLTVSNMSPEDSSIYLCSVGGRALRGYTFGSGTRLTVV.